Shown below are 30 T cell receptor beta chains from a single sample sequenced in a study of blood T cell repertoires in COVID-19. Libraries were prepared by immunoSEQ multiplex PCR; TCRdb keeps only in-frame clonotypes and omits some of them. Of 200,000 to 250,000 clones in the sample, approximately 80% were seen once. Sequencing was carried out using peripheral blood. The receptors were gathered from a woman in her 40s with active or convalescent COVID-19.

The V gene is TRBV6-5, the J gene TRBJ1-1, with D possibly matching TRBD1 (5 bases). V was pared by 2 bases and J by 7 bases, with 17 bases between. This CDR3 region has 15 residues. The germline gives CDR1 MNHEY, CDR2 SVGAGI. The CDR3 region has the DNA TGTGCCAGCAGTTACGGCGGGGCGGGGTTCTTTGAAGCTTTCTTT. Its translation is CASSYGGAGFFEAFF.

The chain employs TRBV6-5 and TRBJ1-6; D ambiguous. There are 13 residues in the CDR3. Trimming took off 7 bases at V and 10 bases at J, with 14 bases between the two ends. Germline V gene data show CDR1 as MNHEY and CDR2 as SVGAGI. This chain's CDR3 is CASMSLAASPLHF. CDR3 bases: TGTGCCAGCATGTCGCTCGCGGCATCACCCCTCCACTTT.

The chain employs TRBV6-1 and TRBJ1-2; D call uncertain. Germline CDR1 reads MNHNS; CDR2 reads SASEGT. This CDR3 comprises 15 residues. V was cut by 1 base and J by 7 bases, with 16 bases left in between. The CDR3 DNA is TGTGCCAGCAGTGAAGTACCGGGTCAGATCCTTGGCTACACCTTC. It is translated as CASSEVPGQILGYTF.

The rearrangement joins TRBV19 to TRBJ1-1; D not certain. Trimming shortened V by 3 bases and J by 8 bases, and 10 bases separated the two germline ends. Germline V gives CDR1 LNHDA, CDR2 SQIVND (reference sequence). This CDR3 contains 12 residues. CDR3 bases: TGTGCCAGTAGTATCACCAACATAGAAGCTTTCTTT. This encodes CASSITNIEAFF.

The J gene is TRBJ1-1, the V gene TRBV7-4, with TRBD1 identical over 12 bases. Germline CDR1 and CDR2: SGHVT and SQSDAQ. This CDR3 spans 15 amino acids. V lost 9 bases, J lost 6 bases, and 11 bases stayed unmatched. CDR3 sequence reads: CARTGTGGCCAEAFF. The CDR3 DNA reads as TGTGCCAGAACCGGGACAGGGGGCTGTTGCGCTGAAGCTTTCTTT.

The genes are TRBV12-3 or TRBV12-4 and TRBJ1-1; no clear D gene. V dropped 5 bases and J dropped 1 base, with 2 bases sitting between them. The CDR3 length is 11 residues. CDR3 bases: TGTGCCAGCAGTCAGAACACTGAAGCTTTCTTT. Translation: CASSQNTEAFF.

This chain joins TRBV5-1 and TRBJ2-2, with TRBD1 matching 7 bases. V dropped 4 bases and J dropped 3; count of bases not matched to a gene: 6. Germline assignment: CDR1 SGHRS and CDR2 YFSETQ. The CDR3 loop spans 15 amino acids. As DNA, the CDR3 is TGCGCCAGCAGCCCAACACAGGGGCACACCGGGGAGCTGTTTTTT. As protein: CASSPTQGHTGELFF. The whole variable domain, filled in from reference TRBV5-1 and TRBJ2-2, reads KAGVTQTPRYLIKTRGQQVTLSCSPISGHRSVSWYQQTPGQGLQFLFEYFSETQRNKGNFPGRFSGRQFSNSRSEMNVSTLELGDSALYLCASSPTQGHTGELFFGEGSRLTVL.

This clone was recorded once. The chain is built from TRBV3-1 (or the pseudogene TRBV3-2) and TRBJ2-7; 8 nucleotides align to TRBD1. Looked up from germline, CDR1 is LGHDT and CDR2 is YNNKEL (reference sequence). This CDR3 region has 17 residues. Germline trimming cut 1 base from V and 4 bases from J; bases unmatched to any gene: 12. CDR3 coding DNA: TGTGCCAGCAGCCAAGGGGGTAGGAGACAGGGGATATACGAGCAGTACTTC. Translation: CASSQGGRRQGIYEQYF.

This chain's CDR3 is CASSRGQKDSPLHF. CDR3 nucleotides: TGTGCCAGCAGCAGGGGACAGAAAGATTCACCCCTCCACTTT. This sequence joins TRBV11-1 and TRBJ1-6, with 7 bases aligning to TRBD1. Trimming cost V 5 bases and J 8 bases; bases outside gene matches: 6. The length of the CDR3 is 14 residues. Germline V gene data show CDR1 as SGHAT and CDR2 as FQDESV (reference sequence).

This clone occurred a few times. The V and J genes are TRBV2 and TRBJ2-3; 11 bases are shared with TRBD2. Per germline, CDR1 SNHLY and CDR2 FYNNEI. CDR3 size: 18 residues. Germline trimming cut 0 bases from V and 2 bases from J; bases unmatched to any gene: 7. The CDR3 region is CASSEAGLAGGDTDTQYF. CDR3 coding DNA: TGTGCCAGCAGTGAAGCGGGGCTAGCGGGGGGTGACACAGATACGCAGTATTTT.

V gene TRBV3-1 (or the pseudogene TRBV3-2) combines with J gene TRBJ1-3; D gene unclear. Trimming took off 2 bases at V and 2 bases at J, with 13 bases between the two ends. Germline lookup yields CDR1 LGHDT and CDR2 YNNKEL (reference sequence). This CDR3 region has 16 residues. CDR3 in DNA: TGTGCCAGCAGCCAAAGATGGTTGAGAACTGGAAACACCATATATTTT. Its protein product is CASSQRWLRTGNTIYF.

This clone is a singleton in its sample. V usage is TRBV19 and J usage is TRBJ1-2; D remains unclear. This CDR3 has 13 residues. The V gene lost 5 bases and the J gene lost 5 bases, with 12 bases spanning the gap. The germline V gene has CDR1 LNHDA and CDR2 SQIVND (reference sequence). The CDR3 protein is CASSLRTGYGYTF. The CDR3 coding sequence is TGTGCCAGTAGTCTCCGGACGGGATATGGCTACACCTTC.

The rearrangement uses TRBV14 and TRBJ1-1; 7 bases are a match to TRBD1. Germline CDR1 is SGHDN and CDR2 is FVKESK. Trimming removed 3 bases from V and 6 bases from J; junction bases left unmatched: 7. This CDR3 is 14 amino acids long. CDR3 protein: CASSHDRAGAEAFF. The DNA of the CDR3 is TGTGCCAGCAGCCACGACAGGGCCGGGGCTGAAGCTTTCTTT.

The chain links TRBV20-1 to TRBJ2-5, with 9 positions matching TRBD2. Per the germline V gene, CDR1 is DFQATT and CDR2 is SNEGSKA (reference sequence). Trimming cost V 3 bases and J 5 bases; bases outside gene matches: 4. The CDR3 contains 13 residues. In DNA, the CDR3 is TGCAGTGCTAGTAGCGGGGGCTCTGAGACCCAGTACTTC. It specifies CSASSGGSETQYF.

The gene calls are TRBV2 and TRBJ1-4, with D tentatively TRBD1 (6 bases). Trimming removed 5 bases from V and 0 bases from J, with 10 bases in between. Germline loops: CDR1 SNHLY, CDR2 FYNNEI. The CDR3 is 15 residues long. The CDR3 DNA reads TGTGCCAGCAGTTTACAGGGAACAACTAATGAAAAACTGTTTTTT. Translation gives CASSLQGTTNEKLFF.

The rearrangement joins TRBV27 to TRBJ2-7; D ambiguous. The CDR3 runs 14 residues. V lost 0 bases to trimming and J lost 2 bases, with 8 bases between them. Germline V gene sequence: CDR1 MNHEY, CDR2 SMNVEV (reference sequence). CDR3 nucleotides: TGTGCCAGCAGTTTATCGCTAGTTCCCTACGAGCAGTACTTC. The encoded protein is CASSLSLVPYEQYF.

The V call is TRBV9, the J call TRBJ1-2, with 9 bases that match TRBD1. The CDR3 contains 14 residues. The junction had 3 bases not matched to a gene; V was cut back by 4 bases and J by 2 bases. CDR1 SGDLS and CDR2 YYNGEE come from the germline V gene. The CDR3 DNA follows: TGTGCCAGCAGCAGCGGGACAGGGAACTATGGCTACACCTTC. Amino acid sequence: CASSSGTGNYGYTF.

This clone showed up just once. This chain links TRBV19 with TRBJ1-1; no reliable D call. The CDR3 has 13 residues. Germline CDR1 and CDR2: LNHDA and SQIVND (reference sequence). The V gene lost 5 bases and the J gene lost 1 base, with 8 bases spanning the gap. The DNA for the CDR3 is TGTGCCAGTAGTGGTACGAGGAACACTGAAGCTTTCTTT. Amino acid sequence: CASSGTRNTEAFF.

With regard to this clone: A junction end diverges from the germline sequence, so it may reflect a read error. This same CDR3 is encoded by further DNA sequences in the sample. This chain links TRBV6-1 with TRBJ1-5; D ambiguous. The germline V gene encodes CDR1 MNHNS and CDR2 SASEGT. The CDR3 loop spans 14 amino acids. The CDR3 spells CASSEVVSNQPQHF. The DNA for the CDR3 is TGTGCTAGCAGTGAAGTAGTTAGCAATCAGCCCCAGCATTTT.

This clone occurred many times. The CDR3, as DNA: TGTGCCAGCAGTGAAGGGACAGGGGGCCCCTACGAGCAGTACGTC. It is translated as CASSEGTGGPYEQYV. V and J are TRBV6-1 and TRBJ2-7; 11 bases agree with TRBD1. Germline-derived CDR1 and CDR2 are MNHNS and SASEGT. J was trimmed by 2 bases and V by 1 base; bases with no gene match: 1. The CDR3 extends over 15 amino acids.

The chain links TRBV11-3 to TRBJ2-3; 9 bases map to TRBD2. Per the germline V gene, CDR1 is SGHNT and CDR2 is YENEEA. The CDR3 sequence is 16 residues long. The junction had 2 bases not matched to a gene; V was cut back by 1 base and J by 0 bases. The CDR3 is CASSLGGGASTDTQYF. In DNA, the CDR3 is TGTGCCAGCAGCTTAGGCGGGGGGGCTAGCACAGATACGCAGTATTTT.

V usage is TRBV7-9 and J usage is TRBJ1-5, with no clear D. The CDR3 has 14 residues. V was shortened by 4 bases and J by 5 bases, with 12 bases between the two germline ends. Germline values: CDR1 SEHNR, CDR2 FQNEAQ (reference sequence). CDR3 protein: CASSSDGNHQPQHF. Written as DNA, the CDR3 is TGTGCCAGCAGCTCCGACGGGAATCATCAGCCCCAGCATTTT. Looking up the rest from reference TRBV7-9 and TRBJ1-5 gives the full variable domain: DTGVSQNPRHKITKRGQNVTFRCDPISEHNRLYWYRQTLGQGPEFLTYFQNEAQLEKSRLLSDRFSAERPKGSFSTLEIQRTEQGDSAMYLCASSSDGNHQPQHFGDGTRLSIL.

This clone has a single count. The chain has TRBV19 and TRBJ2-1; TRBD1 is a possible D gene (6 bases). The germline V and J ends were trimmed by 7 bases and 12 bases, with 22 bases remaining between them. The germline V gene has CDR1 LNHDA and CDR2 SQIVND (reference sequence). The CDR3 is made up of 14 amino acids. The CDR3 here is CASKVTSGQQGQFF. DNA for the CDR3: TGTGCCAGTAAGGTGACGTCGGGACAACAAGGGCAGTTCTTC.

The chain has TRBV3-1 (or the pseudogene TRBV3-2) and TRBJ2-1, with TRBD2 matching 9 bases. Germline V CDR1 and CDR2: LGHDT, YNNKEL (reference sequence). This CDR3 is built from 16 residues. V trimming: 0 bases; J trimming: 5 bases; junction bases outside the gene matches: 5. CDR3 sequence reads: CASSQDLLAGNNEQFF. The CDR3 DNA is TGTGCCAGCAGCCAAGACTTGCTAGCGGGGAACAATGAGCAGTTCTTC.

The chain uses TRBV3-1 (or the pseudogene TRBV3-2) and TRBJ1-1, with 7 bases that match TRBD1. Germline V gives CDR1 LGHDT, CDR2 YNNKEL (reference sequence). The CDR3 is 13 residues long. Losses at the gene ends were 1 base for V and 10 bases for J; bases not matched to a gene: 6. The CDR3 DNA follows: TGTGCCAGCAGCCAAGTAACAGGGGAATTAGCTTTCTTT. It translates to CASSQVTGELAFF.

This clone was observed a single time. The chain uses TRBV15 and TRBJ1-2; D gene unclear. The CDR3 is made up of 12 amino acids. Between the trimmed V and J ends, which lost 5 bases and 14 bases, there was a span of 18 bases. From germline, CDR1 is LNHNV and CDR2 YYDKDF (reference sequence). The CDR3 here is CATSPSMFIQTF. Written as DNA, the CDR3 is TGTGCCACCAGCCCTTCGATGTTTATTCAGACCTTC.

The chain carries TRBV28 and TRBJ1-5, with D perhaps TRBD1 (5 bases). The V end lost 7 bases, the J end lost 6 bases, and 19 bases lay between the germline ends. Germline V gene sequence: CDR1 MDHEN, CDR2 SYDVKM. The CDR3 sequence is 15 residues long. The CDR3 spells CASTTGPPGVQPQHF. CDR3 sequence (DNA): TGTGCCAGCACTACTGGGCCTCCGGGGGTTCAGCCCCAGCATTTT.

V is TRBV15 and J is TRBJ1-5, with D hard to call. The CDR3 is 17 amino acids. The germline V and J ends were trimmed by 0 bases and 9 bases, with 21 bases remaining between them. The germline gives CDR1 LNHNV, CDR2 YYDKDF (reference sequence). The CDR3 DNA reads as TGTGCCACCAGCAGAGATTTCGGGGAACTTCAACAAGGGCCCCAGCATTTT. Its protein product is CATSRDFGELQQGPQHF.

The chain employs TRBV18 and TRBJ1-1; the D is unclear. The germline V gene has CDR1 KGHSH and CDR2 LQKENI. V lost 3 bases, J lost 7 bases, and 6 bases lay in between. The CDR3 extends over 11 amino acids. For the CDR3, the DNA is TGTGCCAGCTCACCGGGAGTTGAAGCTTTCTTT. It is translated as CASSPGVEAFF.

The chain employs TRBV7-9 and TRBJ1-5, with D perhaps matching TRBD1 (5 bases). V shed 1 base and J shed 9 bases, with 13 bases lying between them. Germline V gene sequence: CDR1 SEHNR, CDR2 FQNEAQ (reference sequence). This CDR3 spans 14 amino acids. The CDR3 protein is CASSLGGEGPPQHF. The CDR3 coding sequence is TGTGCCAGCAGCTTAGGAGGGGAGGGTCCGCCCCAGCATTTT.